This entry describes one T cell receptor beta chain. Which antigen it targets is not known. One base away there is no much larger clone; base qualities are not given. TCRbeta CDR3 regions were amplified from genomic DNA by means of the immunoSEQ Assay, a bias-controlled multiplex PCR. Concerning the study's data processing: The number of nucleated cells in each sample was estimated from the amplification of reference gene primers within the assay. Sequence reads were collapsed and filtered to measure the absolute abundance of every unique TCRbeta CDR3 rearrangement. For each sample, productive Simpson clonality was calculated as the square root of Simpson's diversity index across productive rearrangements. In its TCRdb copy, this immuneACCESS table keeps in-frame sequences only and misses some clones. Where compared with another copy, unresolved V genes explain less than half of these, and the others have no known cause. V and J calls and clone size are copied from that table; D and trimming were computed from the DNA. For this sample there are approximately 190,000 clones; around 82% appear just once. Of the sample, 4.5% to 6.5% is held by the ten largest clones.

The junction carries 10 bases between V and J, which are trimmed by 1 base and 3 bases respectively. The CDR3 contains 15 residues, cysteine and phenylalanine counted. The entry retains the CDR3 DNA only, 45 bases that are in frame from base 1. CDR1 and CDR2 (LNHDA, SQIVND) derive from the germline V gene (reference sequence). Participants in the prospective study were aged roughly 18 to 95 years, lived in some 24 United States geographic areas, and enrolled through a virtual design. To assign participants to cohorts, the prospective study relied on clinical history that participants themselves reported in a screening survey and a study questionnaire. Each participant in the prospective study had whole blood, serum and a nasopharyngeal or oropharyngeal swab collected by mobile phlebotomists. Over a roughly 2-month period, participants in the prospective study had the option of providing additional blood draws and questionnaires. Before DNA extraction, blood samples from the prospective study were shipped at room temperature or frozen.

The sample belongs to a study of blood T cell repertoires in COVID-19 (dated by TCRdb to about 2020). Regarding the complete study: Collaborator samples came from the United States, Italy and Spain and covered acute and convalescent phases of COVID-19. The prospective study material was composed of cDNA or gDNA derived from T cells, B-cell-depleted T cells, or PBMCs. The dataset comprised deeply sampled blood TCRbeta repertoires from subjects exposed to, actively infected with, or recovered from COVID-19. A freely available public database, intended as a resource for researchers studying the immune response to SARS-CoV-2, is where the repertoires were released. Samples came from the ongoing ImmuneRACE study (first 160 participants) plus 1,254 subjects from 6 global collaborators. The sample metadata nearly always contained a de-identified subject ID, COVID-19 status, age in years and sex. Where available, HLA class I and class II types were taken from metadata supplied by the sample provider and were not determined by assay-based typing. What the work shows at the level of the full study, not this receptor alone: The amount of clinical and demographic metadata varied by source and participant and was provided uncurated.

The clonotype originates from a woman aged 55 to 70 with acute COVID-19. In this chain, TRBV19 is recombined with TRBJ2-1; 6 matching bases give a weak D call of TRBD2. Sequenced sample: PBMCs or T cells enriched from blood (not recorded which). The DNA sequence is TGTGCCAGTAGTATAGCATACGGGGGCTACAATGAGCAGTTCTTC. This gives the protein CASSIAYGGYNEQFF. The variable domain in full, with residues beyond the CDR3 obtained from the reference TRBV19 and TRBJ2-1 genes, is DGGITQSPKYLFRKEGQNVTLSCEQNLNHDAMYWYRQDPGQGLRLIYYSQIVNDFQKGDIAEGYSVSREKKESFPLTVTSAQKNPTAFYLCASSIAYGGYNEQFFGPGTRLTVL.